The source of this T cell receptor beta chain is a study of cytomegalovirus exposure and HLA in healthy donors (dated by TCRdb to 2017 to 2019). Some background on the complete study: In an earlier analysis of several hundred of the donors, 250 to 300 Gb of sequence data and 117 million unique TCR beta sequences from 150 million to 200 million T cells were reported. About 280 gigabases of sequencing data and approximately 92 million unique TCR sequences made up an early release that covered approximately 620 HLA-typed donors. Of the 398 genotyped donors, about 80% fell in the genetic ancestry cluster associated with self-reported Caucasian donors. The aim of the study was to test whether cataloging public T cell receptors could identify signatures of past pathogen exposure. The study used immunosequencing to profile the T cell repertoires of under 700 subjects and linked those repertoires to cytomegalovirus serostatus. In addition to the first cohort of 650 to 800 subjects, a separate validation cohort of 120 different subjects was used. To predict cytomegalovirus infection status, the study brought together high-throughput TCR immunosequencing, statistical association of individual TCRs with disease status, and machine learning. To study patterns of TCR occurrence, a later analysis re-analyzed previously published TCR beta repertoires from 650 to 750 donors and added high-resolution HLA genotyping. Rather than using new phenotypic data, the later analysis identified candidate immune exposures from TCR beta sequences and from how often those sequences occurred across donors. In an earlier analysis of more than 550 of the donors, high-throughput TCR beta sequencing was used to judge whether each TCR beta V gene segment behaved as functional or pseudogenic. Donor age, sex, ethnicity and CMV serostatus were collected together with the repertoire data. In a later genetic analysis, genome-wide SNP genotypes for about three fifths of the roughly 670 donors were used, and that subset was treated as a discovery cohort. Every repertoire in the discovery cohort had been generated on one and the same sequencing platform. Class I and class II HLA loci were covered by the typing at four-digit resolution. Typing coverage differed by locus: A, B, C, DRB1 and DQB1 were typed in roughly 620-630 donors, DQA1 in roughly 500, DPA1 in around 600, and DPB1 in just under 490. Because of strong linkage in the cohort, 5 or 6 DR-DQ haplotypes were treated as single units for association and clustering. Among 398 genotyped donors of the cohort, an average of around 240,000 unique TCR beta nucleotide sequences were sequenced per donor, roughly 20% of them non-productive. The paper as a whole reports these results and caveats: The earlier analysis of nearly 600 of the donors excluded some 16 rarely observed V segments, including chromosome 9 orphons, because counts were too low. A further reported finding was that TCR beta sequences accurately predicted the HLA-A and HLA-B alleles for most subjects in the first cohort. Cytomegalovirus status was reported to be diagnosed by the classifier with high specificity and sensitivity in both the original and validation cohorts. In a later analysis, HLA-associated TCR beta chains were found to be more clonally expanded and to have lower generation probabilities than equally common non-associated chains. V-gene and J-gene trimming of TCR beta chains was associated with a missense DCLRE1C variant in a later genetic analysis, and the association was replicated in an independent cohort. A later analysis found that most CMV-associated TCR beta chains appeared HLA-restricted, with HLA associations seemingly driven largely by CMV exposure. Three of the identified cytomegalovirus-associated TCR beta chains were confirmed in vitro to be specific for cytomegalovirus antigens. Correlated functional status among segregating V segments might be attributable to linkage disequilibrium, but an unknown experimental factor could not be ruled out. An earlier analysis of 450 to 750 of the donors showed that most TCR beta V segments appeared in productive rearrangements either about 90% or about 30% of the time, which broadly matched IMGT annotations. The authors suggested that the approach could potentially be generalized to other disease states and immunological phenotypes. Compared with the roughly 700-donor mean, donors in an Asian-associated ancestry cluster had fewer N-insertions in productive TCRs, according to a later genetic analysis. Most TCR sequences were observed very rarely across donors, whereas some public TCRs were present in many individuals. Several of the top co-occurrence clusters appeared to be linked to parvovirus B19, influenza, CMV and Epstein-Barr virus, according to a later analysis. In a later analysis, around 17,000 TCR beta sequences were associated with specific HLA alleles at a false discovery rate of 0.05. A cluster of highly shared sequence variants was judged likely to represent a technical artifact of the sequencing pipeline. Because HLA typing was missing for some donors at each locus, association tests included only the typed subset. Strong co-occurrence of HLA alleles, especially DR and DQ, made assigning TCR associations to individual alleles difficult. A total of some 180 TCR beta chains were listed by the study as associated with cytomegalovirus. Presence/absence analyses assumed roughly uniform sequencing depth across donors, an assumption that may not hold. The cohort was sequenced for TCR beta chains only, and without alpha or paired-chain data the features that could be detected were limited. Some IMGT-functional V segments, including TRBV6-2 and TRBV6-3, could not be told apart with the 87-base-pair reads, so those segments were excluded. For the cohort, immune exposure information was limited to CMV serostatus. In a later analysis, TCR association rates were found to vary across HLA loci, with the most associated TCRs seen for DRB1 alleles and the fewest for HLA-C alleles.

The CDR3 holds 15 amino acids from the cysteine to the phenylalanine. The CDR3 DNA has 45 bases and is translated from base 1. Sequences SGDLS (CDR1) and YYNGEE (CDR2) are obtained from the germline V gene. V is cut back by 4 bases and J by 4 bases, with 10 bases in the junction unmatched. The library was obtained by the immunoSEQ multiplex PCR assay. For the multiplex PCR, a mixture combining 60 forward primers for TCR Vbeta segments and 13 reverse primers for TCR Jbeta segments was used. The CDR3 region of rearranged TCR beta genes was amplified from genomic DNA with a multiplex PCR assay. The Illumina HiSeq System was used to sequence the amplified TCR beta libraries as 87-base-pair reads. In the authors' own workflow: A later analysis tallied approximately 87 million unique TCR beta chains across the 640 or so repertoires, and some 10 million of those chains were shared by two or more donors. Raw reads were error-corrected and collapsed into unique sequences with a nearest-neighbor algorithm that merged closely related sequences to remove PCR and sequencing errors. CDR3 sequences were aligned to IMGT reference sequences to assign V, D and J gene segments. For a sequence to be retained, a match of at least six nucleotides was required to both a V gene segment and a J gene segment. A rearrangement counted as productive if the CDR3 had no stop codons and remained in frame with V and J, and every other rearrangement counted as non-productive. Following IMGT convention, CDR3 was defined as the stretch from the second conserved V-encoded cysteine to the conserved J-encoded phenylalanine. In an earlier analysis of more than 550 of the donors, sequences lacking an unambiguous match to a single V gene segment were excluded. In an earlier analysis of several hundred of the donors, V segments were called functional above 56.7% productive rearrangements and were called segregating when the between-donor standard deviation exceeded 5%. A statistical classification framework was built for diagnosing cytomegalovirus status from the catalog of TCR beta chain sequences. In a later analysis, V and J genes were assigned by comparing TCR nucleotide sequences against IMGT/GENE-DB human TR gene sequences. Using the TCRdist pipeline, a later analysis assigned CDR3 sequences along with most-parsimonious VDJ recombination scenarios. In a later analysis, each TCR beta chain was defined by its CDR3 amino acid sequence together with its V-gene family, and reads lacking a unique V-gene family were excluded. As a way to deal with suspected cross-contamination and a sequencing artifact, a later analysis dropped 450 to 600 nucleotide sequences that were highly shared and had low generation probability. For each public chain, a later analysis derived a clonal expansion index from normalized ranks of inferred template counts within each repertoire. Generation probabilities in a later analysis came from a VDJ recombination model fitted to out-of-frame rearrangements, and those results were checked against IGoR. In a later analysis, hypergeometric tests were used to score TCR-TCR, TCR-HLA and TCR-CMV co-occurrence, with a repertoire-size bias correction applied to TCR pairs. To estimate false discovery rates, a later analysis permuted the HLA or CMV assignments 20 times. A later analysis grouped co-occurring TCRs with DBSCAN, adding TCRdist sequence similarity when clustering within HLA-allele-positive subsets. Repertoires with fewer than 30,000 or more than 120,000 public chains, plus five repertoires with anomalous nucleotide sharing, were excluded from co-occurrence clustering. In its TCRdb copy, this immuneACCESS table keeps in-frame sequences only and misses some clones. Where compared with another copy, unresolved V genes explain less than half of these, and the others have no known cause. The DNA gave D and trimming, while V, J and clone size come from that table. The sample profile shows some 160,000 clones; 70% to 80% of them were found once. The top ten hold roughly 0.64% of the sample.

Details on this clone: Its recognized antigen is unknown. No base qualities exist here, and no much larger clone lies one base off it.

The cohort comprised some 730 healthy bone marrow donors. All cohort members were sampled while nominally healthy, although unrecorded immune exposures were likely present. The donor tested CMV seronegative, placing the donor among the 300 to 450 seronegative members of the cohort. A peripheral blood sample was collected from each donor, and TCR beta sequencing was performed on peripheral blood mononuclear cells. Genomic DNA extraction from the blood cell samples was performed with the Qiagen DNeasy Blood Extraction Kit. The sequenced material came from PBMCs. The receptor comes from a woman in her thirties or forties in good health and CMV-seronegative. This sequence uses TRBV9 and TRBJ2-7; TRBD2 agrees with 8 junctional bases. At the DNA level, the sequence is TGTGCCAGCAGCCCACGAGCGGGAGAGACGTACGAGCAGTACTTC. This sequence encodes CASSPRAGETYEQYF.